These T cell receptor beta chains were read from a single sample in a study of spatial heterogeneity in lung cancer. One entry per CDR3 protein results from TCRdb running MiXCR on the 5' RACE reads. The table includes 7,000 to 10,000 distinct CDR3 sequences, roughly 15% detected once. Sequences were derived from normal lung tissue next to the tumor, sampled at surgery. The receptors come from a male donor with early-stage non-small cell lung cancer. Each CDR3 is given with its conserved first and last residue. The order of the fields is V gene, D gene, clone size, J gene, CDR3 DNA, CDR3 protein. D genes are given only for firm matches. Clone sizes are given selectively: once, few, many, or a class where the clone is expanded.

V gene: TRBV6-2/TRBV6-3; D gene: TRBD2; clone size: medium-sized; J gene: TRBJ2-1; CDR3 DNA: TGTGCCAGCACCCTCGGGAGGGTTTTCAATGAGCAGTTCTTC; CDR3 protein: CASTLGRVFNEQFF
V gene: TRBV20-1; D gene: .; clone size: medium-sized; J gene: TRBJ2-1; CDR3 DNA: TGCAGTGCTAGAGATGCGCAAAGCCCCTTGGTCTTC; CDR3 protein: CSARDAQSPLVF
V gene: TRBV29-1; D gene: TRBD2; clone size: medium-sized; J gene: TRBJ2-5; CDR3 DNA: TGCAGCGTTGATCTTCCCATAGCGGGAGTCCCCCAGTACTTC; CDR3 protein: CSVDLPIAGVPQYF
V gene: TRBV2; D gene: TRBD1; clone size: .; J gene: TRBJ1-1; CDR3 DNA: TGTGCCAGCACAGATAGGGGGCGTAGGACTGAAGCTTTCTTT; CDR3 protein: CASTDRGRRTEAFF
V gene: TRBV6-5; D gene: .; clone size: few; J gene: TRBJ2-2; CDR3 DNA: TGTGCCAGCAGTCTGAGGGTTATGGCCGGGGAGCTGTTTTTT; CDR3 protein: CASSLRVMAGELFF
V gene: TRBV6-2/TRBV6-3; D gene: .; clone size: few; J gene: TRBJ1-1; CDR3 DNA: TGTGCCAGCAGTTCGTCCGGCAGGGCTGAAGCTTTCTTT; CDR3 protein: CASSSSGRAEAFF
V gene: TRBV2; D gene: TRBD2; clone size: medium-sized; J gene: TRBJ2-3; CDR3 DNA: TGTGCCAGCGGGACTAGCGCAGGCACAGATACGCAGTATTTT; CDR3 protein: CASGTSAGTDTQYF
V gene: TRBV7-2; D gene: .; clone size: many; J gene: TRBJ2-3; CDR3 DNA: TGTGCCAGCAGTAATGGCATGGGGACGGGCACAGATACGCAGTATTTT; CDR3 protein: CASSNGMGTGTDTQYF
V gene: TRBV7-9; D gene: TRBD1; clone size: .; J gene: TRBJ2-5; CDR3 DNA: TGTGCCAGCAGCTCAAAGAAGGGGGCCCAAGAGACCCAGTACTTC; CDR3 protein: CASSSKKGAQETQYF
V gene: TRBV3-1; D gene: TRBD1; clone size: .; J gene: TRBJ2-7; CDR3 DNA: TGTGCCAGCAGCCAAGCCAGGGGGAAGGTATACGAGCAGTACTTC; CDR3 protein: CASSQARGKVYEQYF
V gene: TRBV6-2/TRBV6-3; D gene: .; clone size: .; J gene: TRBJ2-7; CDR3 DNA: TGTGCCAGCAGACCAGGGGCAGGCGAGCAGTACTTC; CDR3 protein: CASRPGAGEQYF
V gene: TRBV30; D gene: .; clone size: .; J gene: TRBJ1-1; CDR3 DNA: TGTGCCTGGAAACGATCGAACACTGAAGCTTTCTTT; CDR3 protein: CAWKRSNTEAFF
V gene: TRBV12-3/TRBV12-4; D gene: .; clone size: .; J gene: TRBJ1-3; CDR3 DNA: TGTGCCAGCAGTTGGGGGCTTGGAAACACCATATATTTT; CDR3 protein: CASSWGLGNTIYF
V gene: TRBV18; D gene: .; clone size: few; J gene: TRBJ2-7; CDR3 DNA: TGTGCCAGCTCACCGTTTAAGGCTTGGACAGGGACTACCTACGAGCAGTACTTC; CDR3 protein: CASSPFKAWTGTTYEQYF
V gene: TRBV5-1; D gene: .; clone size: few; J gene: TRBJ2-1; CDR3 DNA: TGCGCCAGCAGCTTGGATCTCGCGGGCTCCTACAATGAGCAGTTCTTC; CDR3 protein: CASSLDLAGSYNEQFF
V gene: TRBV4-1; D gene: TRBD1; clone size: many; J gene: TRBJ2-7; CDR3 DNA: TGCGCCAGCAGCCAAGCAGGGGGTTACACCTACGAGCAGTACTTC; CDR3 protein: CASSQAGGYTYEQYF
V gene: TRBV27; D gene: .; clone size: .; J gene: TRBJ2-1; CDR3 DNA: TGTGCCACAAATCAGGGCAATGAGCAGTTCTTC; CDR3 protein: CATNQGNEQFF
V gene: TRBV5-1; D gene: .; clone size: many; J gene: TRBJ2-3; CDR3 DNA: TGCGCCAGCAGCTTGGACCAGGGCACAGATACGCAGTATTTT; CDR3 protein: CASSLDQGTDTQYF
V gene: TRBV4-3; D gene: .; clone size: .; J gene: TRBJ2-5; CDR3 DNA: TGCGCCAGCAGCTATGGAAGGGGCGAGACCCAGTACTTC; CDR3 protein: CASSYGRGETQYF
V gene: TRBV7-9; D gene: .; clone size: few; J gene: TRBJ2-3; CDR3 DNA: TGTGCCAGCAGCTTAGTTAGTGGTGGCACAGATACGCAGTATTTT; CDR3 protein: CASSLVSGGTDTQYF
V gene: TRBV7-9; D gene: TRBD1; clone size: few; J gene: TRBJ1-1; CDR3 DNA: TGTGCCAGCAGCGAATACCGGACAGGGGACACTGAAGCTTTCTTT; CDR3 protein: CASSEYRTGDTEAFF
V gene: TRBV9; D gene: .; clone size: .; J gene: TRBJ2-7; CDR3 DNA: TGTGCCAGCAGCGTAGTGCAATCTAGCGAGCAGTACTTC; CDR3 protein: CASSVVQSSEQYF
V gene: TRBV5-1; D gene: .; clone size: medium-sized; J gene: TRBJ2-6; CDR3 DNA: TGCGCCAGCAGCTTGGCATATAACTCTGGGGCCAACGTCCTGACTTTC; CDR3 protein: CASSLAYNSGANVLTF
V gene: TRBV6-1; D gene: .; clone size: few; J gene: TRBJ1-2; CDR3 DNA: TGTGCCAGCAACAAGTACTCCTATGGCTACACCTTC; CDR3 protein: CASNKYSYGYTF
V gene: TRBV30; D gene: TRBD1; clone size: .; J gene: TRBJ1-6; CDR3 DNA: TGTGCCTGGAGTGGCAGGGGGGATTCACCCCTCCACTTT; CDR3 protein: CAWSGRGDSPLHF
V gene: TRBV28; D gene: .; clone size: many; J gene: TRBJ2-7; CDR3 DNA: TGTGCCAGCAGTCAGATAGGGGACATCGGAACCTACGAGCAGTACTTC; CDR3 protein: CASSQIGDIGTYEQYF
V gene: TRBV3-1; D gene: TRBD1; clone size: many; J gene: TRBJ1-2; CDR3 DNA: TGTGCCAGCAGCCCAAGAACCTGGGGACAGGGTCACTATGGCTACACCTTC; CDR3 protein: CASSPRTWGQGHYGYTF
V gene: TRBV28; D gene: TRBD1; clone size: .; J gene: TRBJ1-2; CDR3 DNA: TGTGCCAGCGGTAACAGGGGAATCGACTATGGCTACACCTTC; CDR3 protein: CASGNRGIDYGYTF
V gene: TRBV7-2; D gene: .; clone size: many; J gene: TRBJ1-3; CDR3 DNA: TGTGCCAGCAGCTTCCCAGGAAACACCATATATTTT; CDR3 protein: CASSFPGNTIYF
V gene: TRBV7-6; D gene: TRBD2; clone size: .; J gene: TRBJ2-1; CDR3 DNA: TGTGCCAGCAGCCCGGGGACTAGCGGGAGGCCTGAGCAGTTCTTC; CDR3 protein: CASSPGTSGRPEQFF
V gene: TRBV28; D gene: TRBD2; clone size: many; J gene: TRBJ2-3; CDR3 DNA: TGTGCCACCTCCCCCGGGGGGAGTATGACAGATACGCAGTATTTT; CDR3 protein: CATSPGGSMTDTQYF
V gene: TRBV10-2; D gene: .; clone size: .; J gene: TRBJ2-1; CDR3 DNA: TGCGCCAGCACCCGGCTAGCCGACAATGAGCAGTTCTTC; CDR3 protein: CASTRLADNEQFF
V gene: TRBV3-1; D gene: .; clone size: many; J gene: TRBJ1-1; CDR3 DNA: TGTGCCAGCAGCCCCTTAGGGGGAGTCACTGAAGCTTTCTTT; CDR3 protein: CASSPLGGVTEAFF
V gene: TRBV7-8; D gene: .; clone size: many; J gene: TRBJ2-2; CDR3 DNA: TGTGCCAGCAGCCCTAGGGCCCTGCCCGGGGAGCTGTTTTTT; CDR3 protein: CASSPRALPGELFF
V gene: TRBV5-1; D gene: TRBD2; clone size: few; J gene: TRBJ2-1; CDR3 DNA: TGCGCCAGCAGCCCGGGACTAGCGGGGGGTGATAAGCAGTTCTTC; CDR3 protein: CASSPGLAGGDKQFF
V gene: TRBV28; D gene: TRBD2; clone size: few; J gene: TRBJ2-5; CDR3 DNA: TGTGCCAGCAGTCCCCAGGGACAAGGACTAGCGGAAGAGACCCAGTACTTC; CDR3 protein: CASSPQGQGLAEETQYF
V gene: TRBV27; D gene: TRBD1; clone size: .; J gene: TRBJ2-3; CDR3 DNA: TGTGCCAGCAAGGTAGACAGGGGGACAGATACGCAGTATTTT; CDR3 protein: CASKVDRGTDTQYF
V gene: TRBV20-1; D gene: .; clone size: medium-sized; J gene: TRBJ1-4; CDR3 DNA: TGCAGTGTTCCAACGGGCCGGGATAATGAAAAACTGTTTTTT; CDR3 protein: CSVPTGRDNEKLFF
V gene: TRBV9; D gene: TRBD1; clone size: many; J gene: TRBJ1-1; CDR3 DNA: TGTGCCAGCAGCGTAGGAGCCCAGACAGGGGGCGCGAACACTGAAGCTTTCTTT; CDR3 protein: CASSVGAQTGGANTEAFF
V gene: TRBV5-8; D gene: .; clone size: many; J gene: TRBJ1-5; CDR3 DNA: TGTGCCAGCAGCTACTTATATGGCAATCAGCCCCAGCATTTT; CDR3 protein: CASSYLYGNQPQHF
V gene: TRBV24-1; D gene: .; clone size: .; J gene: TRBJ2-5; CDR3 DNA: TGTGCCACCAGTGATTACAAAGCACCACCAGTGTCCCAGTACTTC; CDR3 protein: CATSDYKAPPVSQYF
V gene: TRBV20-1; D gene: .; clone size: medium-sized; J gene: TRBJ2-1; CDR3 DNA: TGCAGTGCTAGAGACGTGGAGCACTTCCTTCGAGGTGAGCAGTTCTTC; CDR3 protein: CSARDVEHFLRGEQFF
V gene: TRBV3-1; D gene: .; clone size: many; J gene: TRBJ2-3; CDR3 DNA: TGTGCCAGCAGCCAGTCCTCTGGGAGAGATACGCAGTATTTT; CDR3 protein: CASSQSSGRDTQYF
V gene: TRBV28; D gene: .; clone size: .; J gene: TRBJ2-7; CDR3 DNA: TGTGCCACCGACCGGGCCCCCCAAGAGGAGCAGTACTTC; CDR3 protein: CATDRAPQEEQYF
V gene: TRBV6-5; D gene: TRBD2; clone size: .; J gene: TRBJ2-5; CDR3 DNA: TGTGCCAGCAGTTACGGCCGCGGGGGGGAAGAGACCCAGTACTTC; CDR3 protein: CASSYGRGGEETQYF
V gene: TRBV11-3; D gene: .; clone size: few; J gene: TRBJ2-5; CDR3 DNA: TGTGCCAGCAGCTTAAGCGGCTACCCTGCGGAGACCCAGTACTTC; CDR3 protein: CASSLSGYPAETQYF
V gene: TRBV28; D gene: TRBD2; clone size: few; J gene: TRBJ2-3; CDR3 DNA: TGTGCCAGCAGGGGGGGAGGGGAAACAGATACGCAGTATTTT; CDR3 protein: CASRGGGETDTQYF
V gene: TRBV6-6; D gene: .; clone size: .; J gene: TRBJ2-3; CDR3 DNA: TGTGCCAGCAGTTACGATCAGGGCCCAGCAGATACGCAGTATTTT; CDR3 protein: CASSYDQGPADTQYF
V gene: TRBV25-1; D gene: .; clone size: .; J gene: TRBJ2-7; CDR3 DNA: TGTGCCAGCAGTGAAAGTGGAGGGGGCGAGCAGTACTTC; CDR3 protein: CASSESGGGEQYF
V gene: TRBV6-5; D gene: .; clone size: .; J gene: TRBJ2-5; CDR3 DNA: TGTGCCAGCAGTTACTCGACCTGGGGTCAAGAGACCCAGTACTTC; CDR3 protein: CASSYSTWGQETQYF
V gene: TRBV7-2; D gene: TRBD2; clone size: .; J gene: TRBJ2-3; CDR3 DNA: TGTGCCAGCAGTTCCTGGACTAGCGGGAAAGATACAGATACGCAGTATTTT; CDR3 protein: CASSSWTSGKDTDTQYF
V gene: TRBV6-1; D gene: .; clone size: many; J gene: TRBJ1-5; CDR3 DNA: TGTGCCAGCACCTCGGACCCTCAGGCCCATCAGCCCCAGCATTTT; CDR3 protein: CASTSDPQAHQPQHF
V gene: TRBV7-2; D gene: TRBD2; clone size: .; J gene: TRBJ2-2; CDR3 DNA: TGTGCCAGCAGCTCGCGACACCGTCGACTAGCGGGGGGGCGTGACACCGGGGAGCTGTTTTTT; CDR3 protein: CASSSRHRRLAGGRDTGELFF
V gene: TRBV20-1; D gene: .; clone size: .; J gene: TRBJ1-5; CDR3 DNA: TGCAGTGCTGCAGAGAGTCCCCCGCAGCCCCAGCATTTT; CDR3 protein: CSAAESPPQPQHF
V gene: TRBV6-1; D gene: .; clone size: .; J gene: TRBJ2-2; CDR3 DNA: TGTGCCAGCAGTGAAGGAGAAACCGGGGAGCTGTTTTTT; CDR3 protein: CASSEGETGELFF
V gene: TRBV7-2; D gene: .; clone size: few; J gene: TRBJ2-3; CDR3 DNA: TGTGCCAGCAGCTTAGACAGGGAAAAGGTAGATACGCAGTATTTT; CDR3 protein: CASSLDREKVDTQYF
V gene: TRBV12-3/TRBV12-4; D gene: TRBD1; clone size: .; J gene: TRBJ2-1; CDR3 DNA: TGTGCCAGCAGTTTAAGGAAAGGACAGGGGGCGGCCTGGAATGAGCAGTTCTTC; CDR3 protein: CASSLRKGQGAAWNEQFF
V gene: TRBV16; D gene: .; clone size: .; J gene: TRBJ2-7; CDR3 DNA: TGTGCCAGCAGCCAAGAGAGTCCCTACGAGCAGTACTTC; CDR3 protein: CASSQESPYEQYF
V gene: TRBV28; D gene: .; clone size: .; J gene: TRBJ1-1; CDR3 DNA: TGTGCCAGCAGTACCTACCGTGAAGCTTTCTTT; CDR3 protein: CASSTYREAFF
V gene: TRBV9; D gene: .; clone size: few; J gene: TRBJ2-2; CDR3 DNA: TGTGCCAGCAGCGTAGAAGGCCTCCACAACACCGGGGAGCTGTTTTTT; CDR3 protein: CASSVEGLHNTGELFF